This T cell receptor (beta chain) comes out of a study of cytomegalovirus exposure and HLA in healthy donors. Turning to the study itself: Unique TCRs from HLA-typed donors, 65 million to 85 million of them, were held in an early data release.

With 60 Vbeta and 13 Jbeta primers, the PCR was carried out. TCRdb's copy holds only in-frame clones and misses some; the assay was immunoSEQ multiplex PCR. The sample yields roughly 140,000 clones, around a tenth seen once. The CDR3 runs 15 residues. The germline gives CDR1 MNHEY, CDR2 SVGAGI. The V gene end was trimmed by 2 bases and the J gene end by 7 bases; junction bases not matched to a gene: 6. This clone appeared a few times. Sequences were obtained from PBMCs. This TCR derives from a male donor in good health and CMV-seronegative. The J gene is TRBJ2-2, the V gene TRBV6-5; 8 bases map to TRBD2. This chain's CDR3 is CASSYGRGASGELFF. DNA of the CDR3: TGTGCCAGCAGTTACGGGCGGGGGGCGAGCGGGGAGCTGTTTTTT.